One sample yielded the 27 T cell receptor beta chains listed below, sequenced in a study of Ad26.COV2.S vaccination and SARS-CoV-2 variants. The protocol was immunoSEQ multiplex PCR, while the TCRdb copy is restricted to in-frame clones and leaves out a portion. The sample lists hundreds of thousands of clones; around 90% were seen once. The treatment denotes: 15 to 20 received Ad26.COV2.S at low or high dose, single or two shots; roughly five received placebo; per-sample allocation not given. The samples date from day 63 after the first vaccine or placebo injection. This specimen was peripheral blood, taken in a trial of Ad26.COV2.S vaccine versus placebo. The receptor source for this set is a person between 18 and 59 years old who received the Ad26.COV2.S COVID-19 vaccine or a placebo.

The rearrangement joins TRBV7-2 to TRBJ1-2; 9 bases agree with TRBD1. The CDR3 sequence is 15 residues long. J lost 5 bases, V lost 5 bases, and 9 bases had no gene match. Germline loops: CDR1 SGHTA, CDR2 FQGNSA. In DNA form, the CDR3 reads TGTGCCAGCAGCCCCGGGGACAGGGAAGGGTATGGCTACACCTTC. Translating gives CASSPGDREGYGYTF.

The CDR3 DNA reads TGTGCCAGCAGGGACAGGGGATACGAGCAGTACTTC. This translates into CASRDRGYEQYF. The genes are TRBV2 and TRBJ2-7; TRBD1 aligns across 9 bases. The CDR3 spans 12 residues. The germline gives CDR1 SNHLY, CDR2 FYNNEI. Unmatched junction bases numbered 1, after V lost 6 bases and J lost 4 bases.

This clone appeared a single time. This chain connects TRBV6-5 to TRBJ2-6; the D gene is possibly TRBD2 (5 bases). CDR3 length equals 15 residues. From germline, CDR1 is MNHEY and CDR2 SVGAGI. The V end lost 5 bases, the J end lost 2 bases, and 10 bases lay between the germline ends. The CDR3 bases are TGTGCCAGCAGTCGGGAACGGCCTGGGGCCAACGTCCTGACTTTC. Residues: CASSRERPGANVLTF.

A word on this clone: At one end the junction does not follow the germline gene, possibly because of a read error. In nucleotides, the CDR3 is TGCGCCAGCAGCCAAGCTGGGCCCGCTAGCGGGGGGGTTAAGGTCTTC. Translation: CASSQAGPASGGVKVF. This sequence joins TRBV4-3 and TRBJ2-7, with 12 bases fitting TRBD2. Germline V CDR1 and CDR2: LGHNA, YSLEER. The CDR3 totals 16 residues.

The chain combines TRBV7-2 with TRBJ2-5; perhaps TRBD1 as D (5 bases). The ends were cut back, 1 base at V and 4 bases at J, with 13 bases in the middle. CDR1 and CDR2 (germline): SGHTA, FQGNSA. The CDR3 is 15 amino acids. Here the CDR3 reads CASSLEGASVETQYF. CDR3 DNA sequence: TGTGCCAGCAGCTTAGAAGGGGCGTCTGTAGAGACCCAGTACTTC. The full variable domain, in which reference TRBV7-2 and TRBJ2-5 provide the parts outside the CDR3, is GAGVSQSPSNKVTEKGKDVELRCDPISGHTALYWYRQSLGQGLEFLIYFQGNSAPDKSGLPSDRFSAERTGGSVSTLTIQRTQQEDSAVYLCASSLEGASVETQYFGPGTRLLVL.

The CDR3, as DNA: TGTGCCAGCAGCCAAGGAGGAGGGGATACGCAGTATTTT. It specifies CASSQGGGDTQYF. The chain is built from TRBV3-1 (or the pseudogene TRBV3-2) and TRBJ2-3, with D perhaps TRBD2 (6 bases). V lost 1 base, J lost 6 bases, and 8 bases lay in between. Germline V gene data show CDR1 as LGHDT and CDR2 as YNNKEL (reference sequence). The length of the CDR3 is 13 residues.

J is TRBJ1-2 and V is TRBV30, with D unresolved. The germline gives CDR1 GTSNPN, CDR2 SVGIG (reference sequence). CDR3 length equals 14 residues. V was cut by 0 bases and J by 5 bases, with 13 bases left in between. Written as DNA, the CDR3 is TGTGCCTGGAGTGTAGGGCCGGTGGGTTATGGCTACACCTTC. This encodes CAWSVGPVGYGYTF.

The rearrangement uses TRBV5-1 and TRBJ1-5; TRBD1 matches at 11 bases. The CDR3 covers 17 residues. From germline, CDR1 is SGHRS and CDR2 YFSETQ. J lost 4 bases, V lost 4 bases, and 10 bases had no gene match. The CDR3 coding sequence is TGCGCCAGCAGCCCTTATTCCCGGGACAGGGGGAATCAGCCCCAGCATTTT. It codes for CASSPYSRDRGNQPQHF.

This CDR3 is CASSTDSPNYGYTF. In DNA form, the CDR3 reads TGTGCCAGCAGCACCGACAGCCCTAACTATGGCTACACCTTC. The chain is built from TRBV7-9 and TRBJ1-2; maybe TRBD1 (5 bases). The germline gives CDR1 SEHNR, CDR2 FQNEAQ (reference sequence). This CDR3 has 14 amino acids. V was trimmed by 5 bases and J by 0 bases, leaving 10 bases between them.

This clone has a single count. This sequence joins TRBV11-2 and TRBJ1-5; TRBD1 is a possible D gene (6 bases). Germline V CDR1 and CDR2: SGHAT, FQNNGV. This CDR3 contains 15 residues. Trimming removed 0 bases at V and 7 bases at J, with 13 bases between. The CDR3 region is CASSLDLTGGQPQHF. CDR3 nucleotides: TGTGCCAGCAGCTTAGATCTGACAGGCGGACAGCCCCAGCATTTT.

The chain has TRBV19 and TRBJ1-1; 9 bases are a match to TRBD1. With V trimmed by 6 bases and J by 0 bases, 11 bases remained unmatched. Germline V lookup: CDR1 LNHDA, CDR2 SQIVND (reference sequence). This CDR3 has 17 amino acids. The CDR3 region has the DNA TGTGCCAGTAGATCTCGAACAGGGGGCGGAATGAACACTGAAGCTTTCTTT. Translation: CASRSRTGGGMNTEAFF.

This clone was recorded a few times. The genes are TRBV5-6 and TRBJ1-5; perhaps TRBD1 as D (6 bases). Germline assignment: CDR1 SGHDT and CDR2 YYEEEE. V lost 0 bases, J lost 2 bases, and 12 bases lay in between. This CDR3 comprises 16 residues. CDR3 amino acids: CASSLAGQLGNQPQHF. The CDR3 coding sequence is TGTGCCAGCAGCTTGGCAGGACAGCTAGGCAATCAGCCCCAGCATTTT.

The DNA of the CDR3 is TGTGCCACCAGTGATCCCTCTAGGACTGAAGCTTTCTTT. It codes for CATSDPSRTEAFF. The chain couples TRBV24-1 to TRBJ1-1; D is ambiguous. The CDR3 totals 13 residues. In germline, CDR1 is KGHDR, CDR2 SFDVKD. Between the trimmed V and J ends, which lost 3 bases and 5 bases, there was a span of 9 bases.

This sequence joins TRBV19 and TRBJ2-1; 9 bases map to TRBD2. CDR3 length: 13 amino acids. The V gene end was trimmed by 4 bases and the J gene end by 8 bases; junction bases not matched to a gene: 3. Germline V gene sequence: CDR1 LNHDA, CDR2 SQIVND (reference sequence). CDR3 DNA: TGTGCCAGTAGTAGGGGACTAGCCGATGAGCAGTTCTTC. This codes for CASSRGLADEQFF.

This clone occurred once. The V call is TRBV24-1, the J call TRBJ1-2; D gene uncertain. This CDR3 spans 13 amino acids. The V gene lost 10 bases and the J gene lost 1 base, with 12 bases spanning the gap. Germline-derived CDR1 and CDR2 are KGHDR and SFDVKD. CDR3 sequence: CATEDTINYGYTF. The CDR3, as DNA: TGTGCCACGGAGGATACTATTAACTATGGCTACACCTTC.

The V call is TRBV18, the J call TRBJ2-5, with D tentatively TRBD2 (5 bases). This CDR3 has 16 residues. V lost 1 base and J 3 bases, leaving 15 bases between the germline ends. Germline V gene lookup returns CDR1 KGHSH and CDR2 LQKENI. As DNA, the CDR3 is TGTGCCAGCTCACCACGGGAAGGCTGGGAGAAAGAGACCCAGTACTTC. Encoded protein: CASSPREGWEKETQYF. The whole variable domain, remainder taken from reference TRBV18 and TRBJ2-5, is NAGVMQNPRHLVRRRGQEARLRCSPMKGHSHVYWYRQLPEEGLKFMVYLQKENIIDESGMPKERFSAEFPKEGPSILRIQQVVRGDSAAYFCASSPREGWEKETQYFGPGTRLLVL.

V is TRBV21-1 and J is TRBJ1-5; the D call in the table, TRBD1, was not verified against the DNA. TRBV21-1 is an annotated pseudogene. The CDR3 has 15 amino acids. The CDR3 sequence is CASSTPQGSNQPQHF. The CDR3, as DNA: TGTGCCAGCAGCACCCCCCAGGGTAGCAATCAGCCCCAGCATTTT.

This clone appeared a single time. The chain links TRBV7-2 to TRBJ1-6, with D perhaps matching TRBD1 (6 bases). Germline V gene lookup returns CDR1 SGHTA and CDR2 FQGNSA. Trimming removed 1 base at V and 14 bases at J, with 18 bases between. The CDR3 runs to 15 residues. The CDR3 DNA reads TGTGCCAGCAGCTTAGGTGGAGGACAGTCGATGTCCCTCCACTTT. Translation: CASSLGGGQSMSLHF.

J is TRBJ1-2 and V is TRBV14; weak D call: TRBD1 (6 bases). This CDR3 has 13 amino acids. V was cut by 1 base and J by 8 bases, with 11 bases left in between. Germline V gene lookup returns CDR1 SGHDN and CDR2 FVKESK. CDR3 in amino acids: CASSQVAGDGYTF. CDR3 in DNA: TGTGCCAGCAGCCAAGTAGCAGGGGACGGCTACACCTTC.

V gene TRBV7-6 combines with J gene TRBJ2-2; TRBD1 agrees at 8 bases. J lost 5 bases, V lost 5 bases, and 7 bases had no gene match. CDR3 size: 15 residues. Germline CDR1 reads SGHVS; CDR2 reads FNYEAQ. The CDR3 is CASSQGQAKTGELFF. The CDR3 bases are TGTGCCAGCAGCCAGGGACAGGCAAAGACCGGGGAGCTGTTTTTT.

Concerning this clone itself: The same CDR3 also results from other DNA sequences found in this sample. The V call is TRBV7-9, the J call TRBJ2-3; no firm D call. CDR1 is SEHNR and CDR2 is FQNEAQ in the germline V gene (reference sequence). This CDR3 is 13 amino acids long. Trimming stripped 6 bases from V and 1 base from J, with 8 bases between. CDR3 in amino acids: CASSSSGTDTQYF. CDR3 sequence (DNA): TGTGCCAGCAGTTCAAGCGGCACAGATACGCAGTATTTT.

The chain carries TRBV19 and TRBJ1-3; D remains unclear. Between the trimmed V and J ends, which lost 7 bases and 7 bases, there was a span of 20 bases. Germline lookup yields CDR1 LNHDA and CDR2 SQIVND (reference sequence). The CDR3 loop spans 15 amino acids. DNA for the CDR3: TGTGCCAGTACCATAGAAGACCAACCGCGGAACACCATATATTTT. Protein sequence: CASTIEDQPRNTIYF. The entire variable domain, with the rest obtained from reference TRBV19 and TRBJ1-3, is as follows: DGGITQSPKYLFRKEGQNVTLSCEQNLNHDAMYWYRQDPGQGLRLIYYSQIVNDFQKGDIAEGYSVSREKKESFPLTVTSAQKNPTAFYLCASTIEDQPRNTIYFGEGSWLTVV.

The chain joins TRBV19 to TRBJ2-5; 12 bases align to TRBD2. Germline V gives CDR1 LNHDA, CDR2 SQIVND (reference sequence). Trimming at V came to 7 bases and at J to 4 bases, leaving 22 bases not matched to a gene. This CDR3 spans 20 amino acids. In DNA, the CDR3 is TGTGCCAGTACCACCCTAGCGGGAGGGCCGACGTACGGGGGGGGAGAGACCCAGTACTTC. It encodes CASTTLAGGPTYGGGETQYF.

This clone has more than one count but fewer than ten. The V and J genes are TRBV10-3 and TRBJ1-2; D is perhaps TRBD1 (5 bases). The CDR3 loop spans 14 amino acids. With 6 bases removed from V and 3 bases from J, the gap between germline ends came to 14 bases. Germline CDR1 reads ENHRY; CDR2 reads SYGVKD. The CDR3 DNA sequence: TGTGCCATCAGCCGACAGTCTTCTGACTATGGCTACACCTTC. It specifies CAISRQSSDYGYTF.

In the case of this clone: The sample carries other DNA sequences with the same CDR3. J is TRBJ2-7 and V is TRBV19; the D gene is possibly TRBD2 (7 bases). Germline CDR1 reads LNHDA; CDR2 reads SQIVND (reference sequence). The ends were cut back, 3 bases at V and 0 bases at J, with 9 bases in the middle. The CDR3 contains 14 residues. CDR3 amino acids: CASSIGGLSYEQYF. The CDR3 coding sequence is TGTGCCAGTAGTATCGGGGGGCTCTCCTACGAGCAGTACTTC.

The chain joins TRBV4-3 to TRBJ2-1, with D perhaps matching TRBD1 (5 bases). The germline V and J ends were trimmed by 0 bases and 4 bases, with 10 bases remaining between them. Per the germline V gene, CDR1 is LGHNA and CDR2 is YSLEER. The CDR3 is 15 amino acids. In DNA, the CDR3 is TGCGCCAGCAGCCAAGAGGCAGGACATTACAATGAGCAGTTCTTC. It specifies CASSQEAGHYNEQFF.

This clone appeared once. One end of the junction does not line up with germline, which may come from a read error. The chain uses TRBV7-2 and TRBJ2-3; 15 positions agree with TRBD2. Germline V gene data show CDR1 as SGHTA and CDR2 as FQGNSA. The CDR3 spans 15 residues. Here the CDR3 DNA reads TGTGCCAGCAGCTTAGCGGGACTAGCGGGAGGCCCCCTACATTTT. Translation gives CASSLAGLAGGPLHF.